Below, one T cell receptor (beta chain) is given with its context. This clonotype showed up many times. Its antigen remains undetermined. It has no much larger one-base neighbor in the sample; base qualities were not kept. The entry originates in a study of T cell repertoires in cytomegalovirus infection (dated by TCRdb to the late 2010s). Looking at the study overall: Donor HLA type was relevant to the analysis, because carriage of CMV infection together with the matching HLA type was indicated by public TCR beta signatures. What the authors observed across the whole study: Cumulative frequency of public TCR beta family members discriminated carriers of CMV infection plus the relevant HLA type in this cohort and an independent approximately 340-donor cohort. The ex vivo response was dominated by HLA-C-restricted CMV-specific TCR beta clonotypes, and the single most frequent clonotype in two of eight donors was supplied by these HLA-C-restricted clonotypes.

The sample was run on an Illumina HiSeq 1500. The raw public reads went through TCRdb reprocessing: fastp at Q25, MiXCR clone calling, in-frame beta chains kept. Here each entry gathers all rows of one CDR3 protein and keeps the most common genes and DNA. For this sample the table gives fewer than 550,000 distinct CDR3 sequences, of which roughly 12% were detected only once. About a tenth of the sample belongs to the ten largest clones. The germline V gene specifies SGHTA as CDR1 and FQGTGA as CDR2. The CDR3 contains 13 residues, cysteine and phenylalanine counted. Just CDR3 DNA is preserved here, 39 bases in frame from base 1. Trimming costs V 4 bases and J 5 bases, and their ends lie 11 bases apart.

Sequencing used PBMCs. The receptor was derived from a human donor in good health (CMV status not recorded). Some clones in this sample may be carry-over from other donors' samples. Recombination connected TRBV7-3 to TRBJ1-1; no D gene call is confident. The nucleotides read TGTGCCAGCAGCTCCCAAAGTCGGACTGAAGCTTTCTTT. It codes for CASSSQSRTEAFF.